The rows below give T cell receptor beta chains drawn from one sample of a study of blood T cell repertoires in COVID-19. Measured with immunoSEQ multiplex PCR; TCRdb has only the in-frame clones, and not every one. The sample comprises tens of thousands of clones, under 95% of which are singletons, and roughly 2.3% rests with the top ten. Sequenced input: peripheral blood. These receptors all stem from a man in his forties or fifties with active COVID-19. Each CDR3 is given with its conserved first and last residue. Fields, in order: D gene, V gene, clone size, J gene, CDR3 protein, CDR3 DNA. The D gene is left open where the match is weak. For some rows the clone size is stated as once, few or many, or as a class when expanded; others skip it.

D gene: .
V gene: TRBV5-5
clone size: .
J gene: TRBJ2-3
CDR3 protein: CASSPTSVATVGDTQYF
CDR3 DNA: TGTGCCAGCAGCCCCACGAGCGTGGCCACGGTGGGAGATACGCAGTATTTT

D gene: TRBD2
V gene: TRBV3-1/TRBV3-2
clone size: .
J gene: TRBJ2-5
CDR3 protein: CASRPTSGVQETQYF
CDR3 DNA: TGTGCCAGCAGGCCAACTAGCGGGGTACAAGAGACCCAGTACTTC

D gene: .
V gene: TRBV5-1
clone size: .
J gene: TRBJ1-2
CDR3 protein: CASSLEGRDGYTF
CDR3 DNA: TGCGCCAGCAGCTTGGAAGGGAGGGATGGCTACACCTTC

D gene: TRBD1
V gene: TRBV28
clone size: .
J gene: TRBJ1-1
CDR3 protein: CASSRPRGRRTEAFF
CDR3 DNA: TGTGCCAGCAGCCGCCCCAGGGGGCGTCGGACTGAAGCTTTCTTT

D gene: .
V gene: TRBV2
clone size: .
J gene: TRBJ1-5
CDR3 protein: CASSWDIRQPQHF
CDR3 DNA: TGTGCCAGCAGTTGGGACATCCGGCAGCCCCAGCATTTT

D gene: TRBD1
V gene: TRBV11-2
clone size: .
J gene: TRBJ1-5
CDR3 protein: CASSLGDRGLGQPQHF
CDR3 DNA: TGTGCCAGCAGCTTAGGGGACAGGGGATTAGGCCAGCCCCAGCATTTT

D gene: .
V gene: TRBV6-1
clone size: .
J gene: TRBJ2-3
CDR3 protein: CASSDGTDTQYF
CDR3 DNA: TGTGCCAGCAGTGACGGCACAGATACGCAGTATTTT

D gene: TRBD1
V gene: TRBV5-1
clone size: .
J gene: TRBJ2-1
CDR3 protein: CASSLGQGPYNEQFF
CDR3 DNA: TGCGCCAGCAGCTTGGGACAGGGACCTTACAATGAGCAGTTCTTC

D gene: TRBD2
V gene: TRBV7-3
clone size: .
J gene: TRBJ2-1
CDR3 protein: CASSSGANEQFF
CDR3 DNA: TGTGCCAGCTCTAGCGGGGCCAATGAGCAGTTCTTC

D gene: TRBD1
V gene: TRBV25-1
clone size: .
J gene: TRBJ1-1
CDR3 protein: CATTPRTGSLNTEAFF
CDR3 DNA: TGTGCCACCACCCCAAGGACAGGGTCCTTGAACACTGAAGCTTTCTTT

D gene: TRBD1
V gene: TRBV27
clone size: .
J gene: TRBJ2-1
CDR3 protein: CASSLRRQGTYEQFF
CDR3 DNA: TGTGCCAGCAGTTTAAGGAGACAGGGGACGTATGAGCAGTTCTTC

D gene: TRBD1
V gene: TRBV28
clone size: .
J gene: TRBJ1-5
CDR3 protein: CASSSGTGGFQPQHF
CDR3 DNA: TGTGCCAGCAGCAGCGGGACAGGGGGTTTTCAGCCCCAGCATTTT

D gene: TRBD1
V gene: TRBV3-1/TRBV3-2
clone size: .
J gene: TRBJ1-1
CDR3 protein: CASSRSTGGRSEAFF
CDR3 DNA: TGTGCCAGCAGCCGGTCCACAGGGGGGAGGTCTGAAGCTTTCTTT

D gene: .
V gene: TRBV2
clone size: .
J gene: TRBJ1-1
CDR3 protein: CASTEIGGADTEAFF
CDR3 DNA: TGTGCCAGCACCGAAATAGGGGGGGCGGACACTGAAGCTTTCTTT

D gene: TRBD1
V gene: TRBV5-5
clone size: once
J gene: TRBJ1-1
CDR3 protein: CASSFQGAGNTEAFF
CDR3 DNA: TGTGCCAGCAGCTTCCAGGGGGCCGGGAACACTGAAGCTTTCTTT

D gene: .
V gene: TRBV29-1
clone size: .
J gene: TRBJ2-7
CDR3 protein: CSSILSDTYEQYF
CDR3 DNA: TGCAGCTCGATTCTGTCGGACACCTACGAGCAGTACTTC

D gene: .
V gene: TRBV14
clone size: few
J gene: TRBJ1-2
CDR3 protein: CASSQVSDSWGSNYGYTF
CDR3 DNA: TGTGCCAGCAGCCAAGTGTCCGACAGCTGGGGTTCTAACTATGGCTACACCTTC

D gene: .
V gene: TRBV9
clone size: .
J gene: TRBJ2-1
CDR3 protein: CASSVDPASYNEQFF
CDR3 DNA: TGTGCCAGCAGCGTAGACCCAGCGAGCTACAATGAGCAGTTCTTC

D gene: .
V gene: TRBV28
clone size: .
J gene: TRBJ1-3
CDR3 protein: CASSLTALSGNTIYF
CDR3 DNA: TGTGCCAGCAGTTTGACAGCTCTCTCTGGAAACACCATATATTTT

D gene: TRBD2
V gene: TRBV6-6
clone size: .
J gene: TRBJ2-1
CDR3 protein: CASNPLAGSYNEQFF
CDR3 DNA: TGTGCCAGCAACCCTCTAGCGGGGTCCTACAATGAGCAGTTCTTC

D gene: TRBD2
V gene: TRBV5-1
clone size: .
J gene: TRBJ2-1
CDR3 protein: CASMPAGVGNEQFF
CDR3 DNA: TGCGCCAGCATGCCAGCGGGGGTGGGCAATGAGCAGTTCTTC

D gene: TRBD2
V gene: TRBV4-2
clone size: few
J gene: TRBJ2-3
CDR3 protein: CASSQASGSLDTQYF
CDR3 DNA: TGTGCCAGCAGCCAAGCGAGCGGGAGTTTAGATACGCAGTATTTT

D gene: .
V gene: TRBV5-8
clone size: .
J gene: TRBJ1-2
CDR3 protein: CAKMNGEVASNYGYTF
CDR3 DNA: TGTGCCAAAATGAACGGGGAGGTAGCCTCTAACTATGGCTACACCTTC

D gene: TRBD1
V gene: TRBV7-9
clone size: .
J gene: TRBJ2-7
CDR3 protein: CASSLDGDRGTYEQYF
CDR3 DNA: TGTGCCAGCAGCTTAGATGGAGACAGGGGGACCTACGAGCAGTACTTC

D gene: .
V gene: TRBV1
clone size: few
J gene: TRBJ1-5
CDR3 protein: CTSSQEGGQLNQPQHF
CDR3 DNA: TGCACCAGCAGCCAAGAGGGGGGACAGCTCAATCAGCCCCAGCATTTT

D gene: TRBD2
V gene: TRBV28
clone size: .
J gene: TRBJ2-7
CDR3 protein: CASSASGRNSYEQYF
CDR3 DNA: TGTGCCAGCAGCGCCAGCGGGAGGAACTCCTACGAGCAGTACTTC

D gene: .
V gene: TRBV28
clone size: .
J gene: TRBJ1-3
CDR3 protein: CASSGTQLSGNTIYF
CDR3 DNA: TGTGCCAGCAGCGGGACTCAGCTCTCTGGAAACACCATATATTTT

D gene: .
V gene: TRBV9
clone size: .
J gene: TRBJ2-2
CDR3 protein: CASSAGDYTGELFF
CDR3 DNA: TGTGCCAGCAGCGCGGGGGACTACACCGGGGAGCTGTTTTTT